This TCR beta chain was retrieved from a study of T cell repertoires in ileal Crohn's disease. Turning to the study itself: All patients had surgery for stricturing (approximately 60%) or penetrating (about 39%) disease. Broader study findings: Clonal expansions were more frequent in active smokers than non-smokers at surgery. Sorted CD8 T cells held more high-frequency clones than CD4.

CDR3 length: 16 amino acids. V dropped 1 base and J dropped 1 base, with 11 bases sitting between them. Per the germline V gene, CDR1 is SGHRS and CDR2 is YFSETQ. As concerns this clone: As yet, its antigen is unknown.

TCRdb's copy holds only in-frame clones and misses some; the assay was immunoSEQ multiplex PCR. The sample records fewer than 20,000 clones, roughly 91% being singletons. The receptor comes from an adult with Crohn's disease. J is TRBJ2-2 and V is TRBV5-1; tentatively, D is TRBD1 (5 bases). The sample was ileal tissue. Here the CDR3 DNA reads TGCGCCAGCAGCTTGCAGGGATCGGGGAACACCGGGGAGCTGTTTTTT. Encoded protein: CASSLQGSGNTGELFF.